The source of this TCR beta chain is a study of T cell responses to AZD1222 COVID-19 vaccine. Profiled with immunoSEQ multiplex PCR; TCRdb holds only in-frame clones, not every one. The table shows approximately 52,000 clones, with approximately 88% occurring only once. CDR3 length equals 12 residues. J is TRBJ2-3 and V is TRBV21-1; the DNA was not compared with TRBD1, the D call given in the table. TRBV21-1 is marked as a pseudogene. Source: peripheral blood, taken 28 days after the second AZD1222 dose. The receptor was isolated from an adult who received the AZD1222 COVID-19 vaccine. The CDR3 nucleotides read TGTGCCGGGGACAGGCCTGAGGATACGCAGTATTTT. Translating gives CAGDRPEDTQYF.